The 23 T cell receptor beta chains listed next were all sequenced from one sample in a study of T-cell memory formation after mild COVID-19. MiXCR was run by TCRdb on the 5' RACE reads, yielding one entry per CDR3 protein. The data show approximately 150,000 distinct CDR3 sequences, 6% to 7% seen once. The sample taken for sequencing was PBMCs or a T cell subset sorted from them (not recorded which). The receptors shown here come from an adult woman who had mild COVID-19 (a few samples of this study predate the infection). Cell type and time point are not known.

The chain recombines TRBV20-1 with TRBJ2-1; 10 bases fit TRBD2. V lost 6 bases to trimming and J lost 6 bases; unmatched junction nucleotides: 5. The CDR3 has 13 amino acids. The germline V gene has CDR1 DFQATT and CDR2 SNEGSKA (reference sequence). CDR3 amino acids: CSATGLAINEQFF. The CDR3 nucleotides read TGCAGTGCAACGGGACTAGCGATCAATGAGCAGTTCTTC.

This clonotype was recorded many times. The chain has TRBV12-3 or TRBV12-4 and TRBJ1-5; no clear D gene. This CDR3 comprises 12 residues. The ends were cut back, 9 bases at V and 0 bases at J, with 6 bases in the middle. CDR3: CASRNSNQPQHF. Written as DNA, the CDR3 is TGTGCCAGTCGGAATAGCAATCAGCCCCAGCATTTT.

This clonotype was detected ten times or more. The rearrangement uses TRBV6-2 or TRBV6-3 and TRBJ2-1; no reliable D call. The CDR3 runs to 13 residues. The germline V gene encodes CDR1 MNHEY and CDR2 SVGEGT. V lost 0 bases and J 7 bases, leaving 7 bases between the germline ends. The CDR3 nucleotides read TGTGCCAGCAGTTACTCACCAGTGAATGAGCAGTTCTTC. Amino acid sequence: CASSYSPVNEQFF.

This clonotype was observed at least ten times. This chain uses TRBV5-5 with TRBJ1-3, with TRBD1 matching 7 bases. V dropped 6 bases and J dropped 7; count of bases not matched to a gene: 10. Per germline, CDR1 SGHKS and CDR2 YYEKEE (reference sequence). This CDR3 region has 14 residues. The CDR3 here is CASTGPGTANTIYF. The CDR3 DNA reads TGTGCCAGCACAGGACCCGGGACAGCCAACACCATATATTTT.

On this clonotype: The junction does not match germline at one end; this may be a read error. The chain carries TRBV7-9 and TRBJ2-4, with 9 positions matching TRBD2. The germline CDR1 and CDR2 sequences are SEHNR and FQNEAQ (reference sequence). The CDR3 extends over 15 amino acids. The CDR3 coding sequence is TGTGCCAGCAGCCAACCGGGACTAGCCATAAACATTCAGTACTTC. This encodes CASSQPGLAINIQYF. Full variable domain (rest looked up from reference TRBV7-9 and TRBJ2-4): DTGVSQNPRHKITKRGQNVTFRCDPISEHNRLYWYRQTLGQGPEFLTYFQNEAQLEKSRLLSDRFSAERPKGSFSTLEIQRTEQGDSAMYLCASSQPGLAINIQYFGAGTRLSVL.

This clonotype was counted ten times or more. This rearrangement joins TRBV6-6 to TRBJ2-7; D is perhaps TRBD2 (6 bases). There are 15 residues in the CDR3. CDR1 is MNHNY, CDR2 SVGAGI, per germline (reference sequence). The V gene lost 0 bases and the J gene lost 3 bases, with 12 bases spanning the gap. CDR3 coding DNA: TGTGCCAGCAGTTACTCTCTAGGGACTGGCTACGAGCAGTACTTC. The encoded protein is CASSYSLGTGYEQYF.

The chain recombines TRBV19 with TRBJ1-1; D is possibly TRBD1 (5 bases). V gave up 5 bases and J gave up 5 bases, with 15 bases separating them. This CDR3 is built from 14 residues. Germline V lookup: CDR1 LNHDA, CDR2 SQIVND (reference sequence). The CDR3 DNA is TGTGCCAGTAGTTCTGCAGGGAGGTTGACTGAAGCTTTCTTT. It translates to CASSSAGRLTEAFF.

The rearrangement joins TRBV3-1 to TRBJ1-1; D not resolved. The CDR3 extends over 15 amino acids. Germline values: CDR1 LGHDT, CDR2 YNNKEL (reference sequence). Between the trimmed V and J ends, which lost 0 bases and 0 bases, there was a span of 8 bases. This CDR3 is CASSQDSGMNTEAFF. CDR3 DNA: TGTGCCAGCAGCCAAGATTCGGGGATGAACACTGAAGCTTTCTTT.

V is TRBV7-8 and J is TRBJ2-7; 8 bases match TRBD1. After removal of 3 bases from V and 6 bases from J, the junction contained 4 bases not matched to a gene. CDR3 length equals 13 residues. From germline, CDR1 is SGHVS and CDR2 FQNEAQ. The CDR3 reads CASSFKTGVEQYF. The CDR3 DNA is TGTGCCAGCAGCTTTAAGACAGGGGTCGAGCAGTACTTC.

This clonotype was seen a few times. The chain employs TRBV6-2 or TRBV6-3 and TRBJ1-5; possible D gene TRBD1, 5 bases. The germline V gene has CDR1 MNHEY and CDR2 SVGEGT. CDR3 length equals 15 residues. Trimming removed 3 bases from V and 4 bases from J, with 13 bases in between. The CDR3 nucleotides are TGTGCCAGCAGTTATCAGGGACTGCAAAATCAGCCCCAGCATTTT. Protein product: CASSYQGLQNQPQHF.

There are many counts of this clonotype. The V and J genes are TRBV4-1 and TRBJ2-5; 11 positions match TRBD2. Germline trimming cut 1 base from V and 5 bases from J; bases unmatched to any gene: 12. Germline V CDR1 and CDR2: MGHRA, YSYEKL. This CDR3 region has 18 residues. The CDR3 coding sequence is TGCGCCAGCAGCCAAGGCATACTAGCGGGGGTGCAAGGGGAGACCCAGTACTTC. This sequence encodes CASSQGILAGVQGETQYF.

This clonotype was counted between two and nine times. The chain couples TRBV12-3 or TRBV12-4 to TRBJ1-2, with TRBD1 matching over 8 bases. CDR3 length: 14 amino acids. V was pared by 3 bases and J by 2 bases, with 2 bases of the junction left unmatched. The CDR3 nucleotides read TGTGCCAGCAGTTTGTACAGGGGGAACTATGGCTACACCTTC. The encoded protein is CASSLYRGNYGYTF.

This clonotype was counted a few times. CDR3 DNA: TGCGCCAGCAGCCAAGGGGGGACGACCTACAATGAGCAGTTCTTC. Residues: CASSQGGTTYNEQFF. The rearrangement uses TRBV5-1 and TRBJ2-1, with D possibly being TRBD1 or TRBD2 (6 bases each). There are 15 residues in the CDR3. The V gene lost 4 bases and the J gene lost 2 bases, with 13 bases spanning the gap. Germline assignment: CDR1 SGHRS and CDR2 YFSETQ.

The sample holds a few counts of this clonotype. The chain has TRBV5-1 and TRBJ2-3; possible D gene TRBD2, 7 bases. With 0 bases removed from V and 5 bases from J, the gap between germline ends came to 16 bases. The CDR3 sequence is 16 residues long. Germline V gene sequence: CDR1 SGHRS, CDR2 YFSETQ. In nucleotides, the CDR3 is TGCGCCAGCAGCTTGGCCGTAGGGGGGGCGAGAGATACGCAGTATTTT. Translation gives CASSLAVGGARDTQYF.

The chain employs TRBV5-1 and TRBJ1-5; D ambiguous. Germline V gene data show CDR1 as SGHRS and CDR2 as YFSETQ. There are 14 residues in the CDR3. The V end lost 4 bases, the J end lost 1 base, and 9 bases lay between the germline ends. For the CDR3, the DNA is TGCGCCAGCAGCAAGGATACAAGCAATCAGCCCCAGCATTTT. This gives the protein CASSKDTSNQPQHF.

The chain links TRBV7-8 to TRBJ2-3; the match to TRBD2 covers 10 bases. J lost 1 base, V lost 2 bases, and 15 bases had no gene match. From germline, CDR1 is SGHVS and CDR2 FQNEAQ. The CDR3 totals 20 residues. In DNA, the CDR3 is TGTGCCAGCAGCTTAAGGGTGGGGCTAGCGGGAGTTCAGCGCACAGATACGCAGTATTTT. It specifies CASSLRVGLAGVQRTDTQYF.

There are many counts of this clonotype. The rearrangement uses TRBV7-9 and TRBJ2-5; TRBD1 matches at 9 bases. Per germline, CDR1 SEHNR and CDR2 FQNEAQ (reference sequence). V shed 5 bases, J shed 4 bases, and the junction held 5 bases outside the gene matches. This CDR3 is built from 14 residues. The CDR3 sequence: CASSPGQGRETQYF. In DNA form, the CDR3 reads TGTGCCAGCAGCCCCGGACAGGGGAGAGAGACCCAGTACTTC.

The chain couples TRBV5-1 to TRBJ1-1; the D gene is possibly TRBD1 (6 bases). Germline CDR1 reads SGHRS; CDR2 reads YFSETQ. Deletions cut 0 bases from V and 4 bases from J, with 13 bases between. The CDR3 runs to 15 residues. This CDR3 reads CASSLGGQYGTEAFF. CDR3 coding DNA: TGCGCCAGCAGCTTGGGGGGACAATATGGCACTGAAGCTTTCTTT.

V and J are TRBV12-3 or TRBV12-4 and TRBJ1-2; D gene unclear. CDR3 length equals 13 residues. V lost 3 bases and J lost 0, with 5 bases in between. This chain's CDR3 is CASSFTSNYGYTF. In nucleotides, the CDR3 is TGTGCCAGCAGTTTTACGTCTAACTATGGCTACACCTTC.

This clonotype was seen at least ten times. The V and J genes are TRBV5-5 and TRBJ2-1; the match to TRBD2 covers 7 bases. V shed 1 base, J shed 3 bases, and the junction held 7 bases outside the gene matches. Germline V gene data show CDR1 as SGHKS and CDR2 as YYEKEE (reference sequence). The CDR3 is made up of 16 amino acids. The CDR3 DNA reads TGTGCCAGCAGCTTGCGGGTATCTAGCGGCTACAATGAGCAGTTCTTC. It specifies CASSLRVSSGYNEQFF.

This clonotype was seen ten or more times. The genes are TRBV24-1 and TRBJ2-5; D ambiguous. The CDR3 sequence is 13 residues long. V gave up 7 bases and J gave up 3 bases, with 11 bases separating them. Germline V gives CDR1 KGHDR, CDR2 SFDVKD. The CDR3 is CATSGLREETQYF. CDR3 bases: TGTGCCACCAGCGGCCTTAGGGAAGAGACCCAGTACTTC.

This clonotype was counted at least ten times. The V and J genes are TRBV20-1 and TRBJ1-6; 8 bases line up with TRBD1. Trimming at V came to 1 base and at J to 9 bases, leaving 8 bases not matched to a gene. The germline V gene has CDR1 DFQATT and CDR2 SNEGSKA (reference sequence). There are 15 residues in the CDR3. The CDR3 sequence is CSARVAGQVISPLHF. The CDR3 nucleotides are TGCAGTGCTAGAGTTGCGGGACAGGTCATTTCACCCCTCCACTTT.

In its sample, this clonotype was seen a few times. The CDR3 protein is CAWRGGRKQYF. In DNA, the CDR3 is TGTGCCTGGAGGGGGGGCCGAAAGCAGTATTTT. V is TRBV30 and J is TRBJ2-3; D tentatively reads TRBD1 or TRBD2 (6 bases each). This CDR3 has 11 amino acids. V lost 3 bases, J lost 11 bases, and 12 bases lay in between. In germline, CDR1 is GTSNPN, CDR2 SVGIG (reference sequence).